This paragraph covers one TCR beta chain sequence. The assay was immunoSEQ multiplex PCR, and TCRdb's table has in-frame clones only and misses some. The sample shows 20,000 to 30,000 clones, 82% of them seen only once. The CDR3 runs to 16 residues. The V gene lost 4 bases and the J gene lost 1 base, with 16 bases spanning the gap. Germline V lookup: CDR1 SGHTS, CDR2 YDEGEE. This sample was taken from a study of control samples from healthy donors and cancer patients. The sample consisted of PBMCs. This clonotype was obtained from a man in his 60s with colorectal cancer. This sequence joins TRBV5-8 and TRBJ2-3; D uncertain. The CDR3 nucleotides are TGTGCCAGCAGCGACGTATATTCCGATGGCACAGATACGCAGTATTTT. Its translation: CASSDVYSDGTDTQYF.